The rows below give T cell receptor beta chains drawn from one sample of a study of CXCR3-negative and CXCR3-positive naive CD8 T cells. TCRdb re-called the 5' RACE reads; every CDR3 protein appears as one record, without DNA. The sample table sets out around 81,000 distinct CDR3 sequences. Sequencing input: naive CXCR3- CD8+ T cells from blood. Receptors were obtained from a human donor in good health. Some clones in this sample may be carry-over from other donors' samples. Each CDR3 is given with its conserved first and last residue. Fields, in order: J gene, V gene, CDR3 protein.

j_call: TRBJ1-2; v_call: TRBV5-1; cdr3_aa: CATHAGTSYGYTF
j_call: TRBJ2-6; v_call: TRBV6-2/TRBV6-3; cdr3_aa: CASSNRGSGANVLTF
j_call: TRBJ2-5; v_call: TRBV3-1; cdr3_aa: CASSQDSGPGETQYF
j_call: TRBJ2-1; v_call: TRBV23-1; cdr3_aa: CASSQPLQGLPYNEQFF
j_call: TRBJ2-7; v_call: TRBV29-1; cdr3_aa: CSVGLTYEQYF
j_call: TRBJ2-3; v_call: TRBV29-1; cdr3_aa: CSARGGGGPTDTQYF
j_call: TRBJ1-1; v_call: TRBV20-1; cdr3_aa: CSARITGLNTEAFF
j_call: TRBJ1-2; v_call: TRBV13; cdr3_aa: CASSLDRGHYGYTF
j_call: TRBJ2-5; v_call: TRBV5-8; cdr3_aa: CASSEGGLETQYF
j_call: TRBJ2-7; v_call: TRBV29-1; cdr3_aa: CSVVAGAYEQYF
j_call: TRBJ2-1; v_call: TRBV12-3/TRBV12-4; cdr3_aa: CASSLPYRSYNEQFF
j_call: TRBJ2-1; v_call: TRBV29-1; cdr3_aa: CSVDGLADYNEQFF